This TCR beta chain was found in a study of cytomegalovirus exposure and HLA in healthy donors. CDR3 length: 13 residues. The PCR contained 60 Vbeta and 13 Jbeta primers. Produced via immunoSEQ multiplex PCR; TCRdb's table is partial and in-frame only. The data contain 30,000 to 40,000 clones, 65% to 70% of them seen just once; the ten biggest clones take up roughly a tenth. The V gene is TRBV21-1, the J gene TRBJ2-2; TRBD1 is taken as the D call from the table, unchecked against the DNA. TRBV21-1 is termed a pseudogene. The sample was PBMCs. The TCR was taken from a man aged 40-55 years in good health and CMV-seropositive. As DNA, the CDR3 is TGTGCCAGCACCCCAGGATCGGCCGGGGAGCTGTTTTTT. It specifies CASTPGSAGELFF.